The rows below give T cell receptor beta chains drawn from one sample of a study of blood T cell repertoires in COVID-19. Repertoires were generated with immunoSEQ multiplex PCR, while TCRdb's copy carries only in-frame clones and drops some. The sample consists of 140,000 or so clones, over 80% of them appearing once. Sequencing was carried out using peripheral blood. These TCRs come from a woman aged 50 to 65 with acute or convalescent COVID-19. Both conserved end residues are part of each CDR3. D genes are given only for firm matches. Clone size is given for some rows only: seen once, a few or many times, or a class if the clone is expanded.

J gene,V gene,clone size,CDR3 length,D gene,CDR3 DNA,CDR3 protein
TRBJ1-5,TRBV6-5,.,14,TRBD1,TGTGCCGGGGGACAGGGGGCATGGAATCAGCCCCAGCATTTT,CAGGQGAWNQPQHF
TRBJ1-3,TRBV5-1,.,16,.,TGCGCCAGCAGCTTGGAAAAAGGAGTCTCTGGAAACACCATATATTTT,CASSLEKGVSGNTIYF
TRBJ2-5,TRBV3-1/TRBV3-2,.,17,TRBD1,TGTGCCAGCAGCCAGGCCGGGACAGGGGATGGAGAAGAGACCCAGTACTTC,CASSQAGTGDGEETQYF
TRBJ1-1,TRBV19,once,11,.,TGTGCCAGTACCTTGGGGCCTGAAGCTTTCTTT,CASTLGPEAFF
TRBJ1-5,TRBV6-5,.,15,TRBD1,TGTGCCAGCAATGGACAGGCTTATAGCAATCAGCCCCAGCATTTT,CASNGQAYSNQPQHF
TRBJ2-5,TRBV7-9,.,12,.,TGTGCCACCCAGGACAGACAAGAGACCCAGTACTTC,CATQDRQETQYF
TRBJ1-3,TRBV14,.,16,TRBD1,TGTGCCAGCAGCCGTGTCGACAGGGGTTTAGAGAACACCATATATTTT,CASSRVDRGLENTIYF
TRBJ2-3,TRBV9,once,14,.,TGTGCCAGCAGCGTAGCGGTAGGCACAGATACGCAGTATTTT,CASSVAVGTDTQYF
TRBJ2-1,TRBV5-5,.,17,TRBD1,TGTGCCAGCAGCCCCACCCTGACAGGGTTTAAGTACAATGAGCAGTTCTTC,CASSPTLTGFKYNEQFF
TRBJ1-5,TRBV20-1,.,15,.,TGCAGTGCTAGTGAGAATTGGGACAACCAACGGCCCCAGCATTTT,CSASENWDNQRPQHF
TRBJ1-5,TRBV6-1,.,16,TRBD1,TGTGCCAGCAGTGAAGCGAGACAGGGCTGGAATCAGCCCCAGCATTTT,CASSEARQGWNQPQHF
TRBJ1-5,TRBV2,.,14,TRBD1,TGTGCCAGCAGTCCGACAGGGGGCTCTCAGCCCCAGCATTTT,CASSPTGGSQPQHF
TRBJ1-4,TRBV29-1,.,13,.,TGCAGCGCCTTCGGGGGGGCAGGTGAAAAACTGTTTTTT,CSAFGGAGEKLFF
TRBJ2-7,TRBV5-1,.,14,TRBD1,TGCGCCAGCAGACCCTCGACAGGGGGCTACGAGCAGTACTTC,CASRPSTGGYEQYF
TRBJ1-2,TRBV9,.,16,TRBD1,TGTGCCAGCACCATAGCTGTGCTGCCTGAAGGGGGCGGCTACACCTTC,CASTIAVLPEGGGYTF
TRBJ1-5,TRBV19,.,15,TRBD1,TGTGCCAGTAGTGGCCGGGACAGGGGAGGACAGCCCCAGCATTTT,CASSGRDRGGQPQHF
TRBJ1-2,TRBV18,few,14,TRBD1,TGTGCCAGCTCTCCCGACAGGGCGTTTTATGGCTACACCTTC,CASSPDRAFYGYTF
TRBJ1-1,TRBV28,few,15,.,TGTGCCAGCAGTTTAGACAGAGAGGTGAACACTGAAGCTTTCTTT,CASSLDREVNTEAFF
TRBJ1-1,TRBV5-1,.,14,.,TGCGCCAGCAGCTTGGAAGGGGTTAACACTGAAGCTTTCTTT,CASSLEGVNTEAFF
TRBJ1-2,TRBV25-1,.,14,TRBD1,TGTGCCAGCAGTGTCTGGGACAGGGACTATGGCTACACCTTC,CASSVWDRDYGYTF
TRBJ2-7,TRBV11-2,once,17,.,TGTGCCAGCAGCTTAGATTTGAGGAGCCCTAAGTCGGGGGAGCAGTACTTC,CASSLDLRSPKSGEQYF
TRBJ2-3,TRBV19,once,19,TRBD2,TGTGCCAGTAGTACTCTCCCAGCGGGGACTCCCAATAGCACAGATACGCAGTATTTT,CASSTLPAGTPNSTDTQYF
TRBJ1-5,TRBV7-9,.,14,.,TGTGCCAGCAGCTCTGGTTTGATAGATCAGCCCCAGCATTTT,CASSSGLIDQPQHF
TRBJ1-5,TRBV28,.,17,.,TGTGCCAGCAGTTTACACCCCCCAGGGAATAGCAATCAGCCCCAGCATTTT,CASSLHPPGNSNQPQHF
TRBJ2-1,TRBV7-8,once,13,.,TGTGCCAGCAGCTTAGGACAGTCTAATGAGCAGTTCTTC,CASSLGQSNEQFF
TRBJ2-3,TRBV21-1,.,15,.,TGTGCCAGCAGCAAATTAGTGGGCCACACAGATACGCAGTATTTT,CASSKLVGHTDTQYF
TRBJ2-5,TRBV29-1,.,14,.,TGCAGCGGGAAAATACACGACAGCCAAGAGACCCAGTACTTC,CSGKIHDSQETQYF